Presented here are 10 T cell receptor beta chains from one specimen sequenced in a study of T cells in Graves' hyperthyroidism and ophthalmopathy. Amplified TCR beta CDR3 regions derived from RNA transcripts. First-round RT-PCR of the TCR CDR3 relied on the HTBI primer set. TCRdb ran MiXCR on the multiplex PCR reads and lists one entry per CDR3 protein. The sample has roughly 700,000 distinct CDR3 sequences; over 35% are singletons. Sample: blood. These receptors were collected from a middle-aged woman with Graves' hyperthyroidism.

The chain recombines TRBV12-3 or TRBV12-4 with TRBJ2-7; D remains ambiguous. V lost 4 bases to trimming and J lost 2 bases, with 12 bases between them. There are 14 residues in the CDR3. Here the CDR3 DNA reads TGTGCCAGCAGTTCTGGACCGGCCCCCTACGAGCAGTACTTC. Encoded protein: CASSSGPAPYEQYF.

Concerning this clonotype: A much larger clonotype is one base distant, so this may be a read error. This CDR3 fails to terminate in the conserved phenylalanine or tryptophan, so it likely reflects a read error. V usage is TRBV2 and J usage is TRBJ1-5; 7 positions agree with TRBD1. Germline lookup yields CDR1 SNHLY and CDR2 FYNNEI. CDR3 size: 15 residues. V shed 6 bases, J shed 3 bases, and the junction held 8 bases outside the gene matches. This CDR3 is CASSLPTGYNQPQHL. The CDR3 region has the DNA TGTGCCAGCAGCTTGCCGACAGGGTACAATCAGCCCCAGCATCTT.

The chain employs TRBV6-5 and TRBJ1-2, with D perhaps matching TRBD1 (5 bases). The V and J ends lost 7 bases and 7 bases respectively, with 19 bases between them. The CDR3 extends over 14 amino acids. Germline CDR1 is MNHEY and CDR2 is SVGAGI. Here the CDR3 reads CASTVGLGLVGYTF. In DNA form, the CDR3 reads TGTGCCAGCACCGTTGGATTGGGGCTAGTTGGCTACACCTTC.

This clonotype came up many times. The rearrangement uses TRBV7-9 and TRBJ2-5; D possibly corresponds to TRBD2 (5 bases). V lost 1 base to trimming and J lost 5 bases, with 14 bases between them. Germline assignment: CDR1 SEHNR and CDR2 FQNEAQ (reference sequence). The CDR3 sequence is 15 residues long. CDR3 in DNA: TGTGCCAGCAGCTTAGGGCTCGGGATCCGGGAGACCCAGTACTTC. It yields the protein CASSLGLGIRETQYF.

At least ten counts were recorded for this clonotype. V and J are TRBV5-8 and TRBJ1-6; D not resolved. V was clipped by 2 bases and J by 8 bases, with 14 bases between them. The CDR3 contains 15 residues. The germline V gene has CDR1 SGHTS and CDR2 YDEGEE. This chain's CDR3 is CASSLYGAPDSPLHF. CDR3 DNA sequence: TGTGCCAGCAGCTTATACGGTGCCCCCGATTCACCCCTCCACTTT.

This clonotype was recorded a few times. This chain joins TRBV5-6 and TRBJ2-5; TRBD2 matches at 11 bases. This CDR3 has 16 residues. Germline trimming cut 4 bases from V and 5 bases from J; bases unmatched to any gene: 10. Germline V CDR1 and CDR2: SGHDT, YYEEEE. The CDR3 bases are TGTGCCAGCAGCACATTACTAGCGGGAGACGGGGAGACCCAGTACTTC. Amino acid sequence: CASSTLLAGDGETQYF.

This clonotype was seen more than once but under ten times. The genes are TRBV10-3 and TRBJ1-2; D is possibly TRBD1 (5 bases). The V end lost 10 bases, the J end lost 8 bases, and 29 bases lay between the germline ends. The germline CDR1 and CDR2 sequences are ENHRY and SYGVKD. The CDR3 contains 16 residues. The CDR3 loop is CASSQEGGQGLRGYTF. CDR3 nucleotides: TGTGCCAGCAGCCAAGAAGGAGGGCAGGGTCTGAGGGGCTACACCTTC.

This clonotype was detected many times. The chain has TRBV5-6 and TRBJ2-7; weak D call: TRBD2 (5 bases). CDR3 length: 16 amino acids. Trimming removed 1 base from V and 6 bases from J, with 20 bases in between. Germline loops: CDR1 SGHDT, CDR2 YYEEEE. This CDR3 reads CASSLLGSGKFREQYF. The CDR3, as DNA: TGTGCCAGCAGCTTGTTGGGATCGGGAAAATTTCGCGAGCAGTACTTC.

This sequence joins TRBV5-1 and TRBJ1-3, with D hard to call. Trimming stripped 2 bases from V and 4 bases from J, with 4 bases between. Per the germline V gene, CDR1 is SGHRS and CDR2 is YFSETQ. CDR3 length equals 12 residues. This CDR3 reads CASSFLGNTIYF. The CDR3 DNA follows: TGCGCCAGCAGCTTCCTGGGAAACACCATATATTTT.

This clonotype was counted only a few times. The chain has TRBV28 and TRBJ2-7, with a possible D match to TRBD2 (8 bases). Trimming removed 5 bases at V and 2 bases at J, with 19 bases between. From germline, CDR1 is MDHEN and CDR2 SYDVKM. This CDR3 is built from 16 residues. The CDR3 here is CASSPISGTVTYEQYF. The CDR3, as DNA: TGTGCCAGCAGTCCCATTAGCGGGACAGTGACCTACGAGCAGTACTTC. The variable domain in full, with the rest retrieved from reference TRBV28 and TRBJ2-7, is DVKVTQSSRYLVKRTGEKVFLECVQDMDHENMFWYRQDPGLGLRLIYFSYDVKMKEKGDIPEGYSVSREKKERFSLILESASTNQTSMYLCASSPISGTVTYEQYFGPGTRLTVT.